Sequencing of this TCR beta chain was carried out in a study of OX40 agonist ivuxolimab in advanced cancers. Study background: The study treated patients with ivuxolimab, an agonistic anti-OX40 (CD134) antibody. While on treatment, patients had intravenous ivuxolimab at 0.01 to 10 mg/kg every 2 weeks.

Trimming at V came to 6 bases and at J to 10 bases, leaving 8 bases not matched to a gene. This CDR3 region has 15 residues. Germline CDR1 is MGHRA and CDR2 is YSYEKL. Profiled with immunoSEQ multiplex PCR; TCRdb holds only in-frame clones, not every one. Altogether some 25,000 clones are present, around three quarters being singletons, with the ten largest covering 13% to 15%. The receptor's source is an adult with an advanced solid tumor such as melanoma, head and neck, liver or kidney cancer. This sequence joins TRBV4-1 and TRBJ1-6, with TRBD1 identical over 11 bases. Source: CD4+ or CD8+ T cells sorted from blood, taken in a trial of the OX40 agonist ivuxolimab. CDR3 DNA: TGCGCCAGCAGGCAAAGGACAGGGGGCTGGTCACCCCTCCACTTT. Amino acids: CASRQRTGGWSPLHF.